This record looks at one TCR beta chain sequence and its context. The sample is drawn from a study of blood T cell repertoires in COVID-19. Overall study context: Researchers got acute and convalescent COVID-19 samples from the United States, Italy and Spain. PBMCs, B-cell-depleted T cells, or T cells provided the cDNA or gDNA that made up the material.

The CDR3 has 16 amino acids. Germline CDR1 reads KGHDR; CDR2 reads SFDVKD. V was pared by 5 bases and J by 4 bases, with 18 bases between. Authors' analysis steps: Reference gene primer amplification gave nucleated cell count estimates. Sequencing used immunoSEQ multiplex PCR; TCRdb keeps in-frame clones, though not all of them. Clone size and the V and J calls come from that table; the DNA yielded D and trimming. The sample shows 110,000 or so clones, about three quarters of them seen only once. V gene TRBV24-1 combines with J gene TRBJ2-3; D possibly corresponds to TRBD2 (6 bases). The source material was peripheral blood. This receptor was identified in a woman in her seventies with acute or convalescent COVID-19. The CDR3: CATSAPTAGGADTQYF. The CDR3 DNA follows: TGTGCCACCAGTGCGCCGACAGCAGGAGGGGCAGATACGCAGTATTTT.